This is a list of T cell receptor beta chains from one sample in a study of cytotoxic CD8 clonotypes in ibrutinib-treated CLL. The table came from immunoSEQ multiplex PCR; TCRdb's copy has only in-frame clones and leaves some out. The table lists about 130,000 clones, approximately 80% of them singletons. Sample: PBMCs, taken after 12 months of ibrutinib treatment. Every receptor here comes from a human donor with chronic lymphocytic leukemia. Each CDR3 is given with its conserved first and last residue. D genes are given only for firm matches. Some rows have no size entry. The others give once, few or many, or a class for an expanded clone.

d_call,v_call,j_call,clone_size,cdr3_nt,cdr3_aa
NA,TRBV6-6,TRBJ1-3,NA,TGTGCCAGCAGTTACTCGAAGGGGGGTCCTGGAAACACCATATATTTT,CASSYSKGGPGNTIYF
NA,TRBV19,TRBJ1-5,few,TGTGCCAGTAGTAGTCGTGGGGGCAATCAGCCCCAGCATTTT,CASSSRGGNQPQHF
NA,TRBV18,TRBJ2-7,NA,TGTGCCAGCTCACCACCGGACACCCTTCGGCGGCAGTACTTC,CASSPPDTLRRQYF
NA,TRBV6-4,TRBJ2-1,NA,TGTGCCAGCAGTCCCGGGACTTCCGGGAATGAGCAGTTCTTC,CASSPGTSGNEQFF
NA,TRBV9,TRBJ2-7,NA,TGTGCCAGCAGCAGGCGGACAGAAACCTACGAGCAGTACTTC,CASSRRTETYEQYF
NA,TRBV19,TRBJ1-5,few,TGTGCCAGTAGTATCCCCCAGGGCAATCAGCCCCAGCATTTT,CASSIPQGNQPQHF
NA,TRBV30,TRBJ2-5,NA,TGTGCCTGGAGTCCCTCGGTTTTGAGGGAGACCCAGTACTTC,CAWSPSVLRETQYF
TRBD2,TRBV7-2,TRBJ2-3,NA,TGTGCCAGCAGCCGTTTAGCGGGAGTGGATACAGATACGCAGTATTTT,CASSRLAGVDTDTQYF
NA,TRBV2,TRBJ2-1,NA,TGTGCCAGCAGTGGAGGGCCCTACAATGAGCAGTTCTTC,CASSGGPYNEQFF
NA,TRBV19,TRBJ2-3,NA,TGTGCCAGTAGGATGGACGGTCCAGATACGCAGTATTTT,CASRMDGPDTQYF
TRBD2,TRBV29-1,TRBJ2-6,few,TGCAGCGCCCGGGGGGCTGGGGCCAACGTCCTGACTTTC,CSARGAGANVLTF
TRBD1,TRBV4-1,TRBJ2-5,NA,TGCGCCAGCAGCCAAGAGCTGGGACAGGGCATACAAGAGACCCAGTACTTC,CASSQELGQGIQETQYF
TRBD1,TRBV18,TRBJ2-2,NA,TGTGCCAGCTCAGACGACAGGGGGTCAGCCGGGGAGCTGTTTTTT,CASSDDRGSAGELFF
NA,TRBV7-2,TRBJ2-1,NA,TGTGCCAGCAGCTACGGACTGGAATACAATGAGCAGTTCTTC,CASSYGLEYNEQFF
NA,TRBV19,TRBJ1-5,NA,TGTGCCAGTAGTAGTCCCTTCCGGGACAATAATCAGCCCCAGCATTTT,CASSSPFRDNNQPQHF
NA,TRBV7-9,TRBJ2-7,NA,TGTGCCAGCAGCCCCGGAAGGGTGGCTGCTAGATCAGAGTACTTC,CASSPGRVAARSEYF
NA,TRBV7-3,TRBJ1-2,NA,TGTGCCAGCAGCTTAAACAGGGTAAACGGCTACACCTTC,CASSLNRVNGYTF
TRBD1,TRBV2,TRBJ1-2,NA,TGTGCCAGCAGTTTACCCGGGACAGGGGGGTTTGGCTACACCTTC,CASSLPGTGGFGYTF
NA,TRBV7-2,TRBJ1-2,NA,TGTGCCAGCAGCCCCCTCCTGGGACTTACGAACTATGGCTACACCTTC,CASSPLLGLTNYGYTF
TRBD1,TRBV7-7,TRBJ2-7,NA,TGTGCTAGCAGCAACGGACAGGGTGCCTACGAGCAGTACTTC,CASSNGQGAYEQYF
NA,TRBV6-4,TRBJ2-3,NA,TGTGCCAGCAGTGACTCGGGCGGGGCCCCGGATACGCAGTATTTT,CASSDSGGAPDTQYF
TRBD1,TRBV9,TRBJ2-1,NA,TGTGCCAGCAGCGTAGTGCAGGGGGTTGAGCAGTTCTTC,CASSVVQGVEQFF